This T cell receptor beta chain was recorded in a study of T cells in Graves' hyperthyroidism and ophthalmopathy. CDR1 is SGHVS and CDR2 is FQNEAQ in the germline V gene. This CDR3 is 17 amino acids long. The J segment lost 4 bases and the V segment lost 1 base, leaving 10 bases of the junction unmatched. TCR beta CDR3 region amplification was performed from RNA transcripts. During a first-round RT-PCR of the TCR CDR3, the HTBI primer set was used. TCRdb reprocessed the multiplex PCR reads with MiXCR, giving one entry per CDR3 protein. This table holds about 380,000 distinct CDR3 sequences, roughly 14% found once.

The chain uses TRBV7-8 and TRBJ2-7, with 10 bases lining up with TRBD1. Sequenced input: blood. This TCR was recovered from a woman younger than 45 with Graves' ophthalmopathy. CDR3 nucleotide sequence: TGTGCCAGCAGCTTAGTAGGCATGGGGACAGGGGATTACGAGCAGTACTTC. It specifies CASSLVGMGTGDYEQYF. Combining the CDR3 with reference TRBV7-8 and TRBJ2-7 gives the whole variable domain GAGVSQSPRYKVAKRGQDVALRCDPISGHVSLFWYQQALGQGPEFLTYFQNEAQLDKSGLPSDRFFAERPEGSVSTLKIQRTQQEDSAVYLCASSLVGMGTGDYEQYFGPGTRLTVT.